The next 24 T cell receptor beta chains were all read from a single sample in a study of blood T cell repertoires in COVID-19. The repertoire was sequenced with immunoSEQ multiplex PCR; TCRdb's copy has only in-frame clones and lacks some. The top ten hold approximately 7.5% of the sample, which has fewer than 350,000 clones, 75% to 95% seen once. The source material was peripheral blood. The receptors derive from a woman in her thirties with COVID-19, enrolled during active disease.

J is TRBJ2-7 and V is TRBV7-2, with TRBD2 identical over 10 bases. The CDR3 has 15 residues. V lost 0 bases and J lost 6; bases outside the gene matches: 5. CDR1 and CDR2 from the germline V gene are SGHTA and FQGNSA. CDR3 nucleotides: TGTGCCAGCAGCTTAGCAGCTAGCGGGAGTCGCGAGCAGTACTTC. Translating gives CASSLAASGSREQYF. Supplemented by reference TRBV7-2 and TRBJ2-7, the full variable domain reads GAGVSQSPSNKVTEKGKDVELRCDPISGHTALYWYRQSLGQGLEFLIYFQGNSAPDKSGLPSDRFSAERTGGSVSTLTIQRTQQEDSAVYLCASSLAASGSREQYFGPGTRLTVT.

This chain joins TRBV7-3 and TRBJ2-1; TRBD2 aligns across 9 bases. Germline assignment: CDR1 SGHTA and CDR2 FQGTGA. V was pared by 2 bases and J by 7 bases, with 3 bases of the junction left unmatched. CDR3 length equals 14 residues. The CDR3 sequence is CASSLGGRGNEQFF. The CDR3, as DNA: TGTGCCAGCAGCTTAGGCGGGAGGGGTAATGAGCAGTTCTTC.

The chain combines TRBV30 with TRBJ1-1, with D perhaps TRBD1 (5 bases). There are 16 residues in the CDR3. Germline V gene lookup returns CDR1 GTSNPN and CDR2 SVGIG (reference sequence). Trimming stripped 4 bases from V and 0 bases from J, with 18 bases between. The CDR3 loop is CAWKIPRGVMNTEAFF. For the CDR3, the DNA is TGTGCCTGGAAAATCCCAAGGGGCGTTATGAACACTGAAGCTTTCTTT.

The gene calls are TRBV18 and TRBJ1-2; 7 bases are a match to TRBD1. V lost 4 bases and J lost 4; bases outside the gene matches: 9. This CDR3 has 15 amino acids. Per the germline V gene, CDR1 is KGHSH and CDR2 is LQKENI. The CDR3 reads CASSLDRVESYGYTF. The CDR3 DNA reads TGTGCCAGCTCACTCGACAGGGTCGAGAGCTATGGCTACACCTTC. Full variable domain (remainder filled in from reference TRBV18 and TRBJ1-2): NAGVMQNPRHLVRRRGQEARLRCSPMKGHSHVYWYRQLPEEGLKFMVYLQKENIIDESGMPKERFSAEFPKEGPSILRIQQVVRGDSAAYFCASSLDRVESYGYTFGSGTRLTVV.

The J gene is TRBJ1-1, the V gene TRBV24-1, with D perhaps TRBD1 (6 bases). CDR3 length: 12 residues. In germline, CDR1 is KGHDR, CDR2 SFDVKD. V was cut by 7 bases and J by 10 bases, with 15 bases left in between. For the CDR3, the DNA is TGTGCCACCAGCCGGGACAACATTATAGCTTTCTTT. Encoded protein: CATSRDNIIAFF.

This chain joins TRBV7-9 and TRBJ2-5; 7 bases fit TRBD1. Germline lookup yields CDR1 SEHNR and CDR2 FQNEAQ (reference sequence). V lost 5 bases and J lost 4; bases outside the gene matches: 7. The CDR3 has 14 residues. CDR3 nucleotide sequence: TGTGCCAGCAGCCCCCGGACAGGAGGAGAGACCCAGTACTTC. It translates to CASSPRTGGETQYF.

The chain carries TRBV27 and TRBJ1-2; D call uncertain. The V end was cut by 8 bases, the J end by 3 bases, with 16 bases between. The germline CDR1 and CDR2 sequences are MNHEY and SMNVEV (reference sequence). This CDR3 comprises 14 residues. The CDR3 region has the DNA TGTGCCAGCCCTACCTCGGCAGAGGACTATGGCTACACCTTC. Amino acid sequence: CASPTSAEDYGYTF.

V is TRBV7-2 and J is TRBJ2-7; possibly TRBD1 for D (6 bases). Trimming took off 4 bases at V and 3 bases at J, with 13 bases between the two ends. The CDR3 contains 14 residues. The germline gives CDR1 SGHTA, CDR2 FQGNSA. CDR3 sequence reads: CASSSFGQFYEQYF. In DNA form, the CDR3 reads TGTGCCAGCAGCTCCTTCGGACAGTTCTACGAGCAGTACTTC.

The chain carries TRBV13 and TRBJ1-1, with TRBD1 matching 7 bases. V lost 5 bases, J lost 1 base, and 13 bases stayed unmatched. This CDR3 has 17 amino acids. Germline V gene sequence: CDR1 PRHDT, CDR2 FYEKMQ (reference sequence). The CDR3, as DNA: TGTGCCAGCAGCCCCCCCAGGGGGGAGAGGGGGAACACTGAAGCTTTCTTT. Translating gives CASSPPRGERGNTEAFF.

The chain uses TRBV19 and TRBJ1-2, with 9 bases that match TRBD1. Germline V gene data show CDR1 as LNHDA and CDR2 as SQIVND (reference sequence). The length of the CDR3 is 18 residues. The junction had 13 bases not matched to a gene; V was cut back by 4 bases and J by 1 base. CDR3 nucleotides: TGTGCCAGTAGTAGAACAGGGGGCCCTCGTGGAGTTAACTATGGCTACACCTTC. Translated, it gives CASSRTGGPRGVNYGYTF.

This chain links TRBV6-5 with TRBJ1-1; 11 bases map to TRBD1. The CDR3 is made up of 14 amino acids. Trimming removed 6 bases from V and 4 bases from J; junction bases left unmatched: 4. The V gene's germline CDR1 is MNHEY and CDR2 SVGAGI. The CDR3 loop is CASRRTGGRTEAFF. The CDR3 region has the DNA TGTGCCAGCAGGAGGACAGGGGGCCGCACTGAAGCTTTCTTT.

The chain recombines TRBV5-1 with TRBJ2-1; 8 bases fit TRBD2. Germline V CDR1 and CDR2: SGHRS, YFSETQ. The V segment lost 4 bases and the J segment 4 bases; nucleotides outside the gene matches: 4. CDR3 size: 14 residues. The CDR3 coding sequence is TGCGCCAGCAGCCCCAGCGGGGGATACAATGAGCAGTTCTTC. Translated, it gives CASSPSGGYNEQFF. The entire variable domain, with the rest obtained from reference TRBV5-1 and TRBJ2-1, is as follows: KAGVTQTPRYLIKTRGQQVTLSCSPISGHRSVSWYQQTPGQGLQFLFEYFSETQRNKGNFPGRFSGRQFSNSRSEMNVSTLELGDSALYLCASSPSGGYNEQFFGPGTRLTVL.

V gene TRBV7-2 combines with J gene TRBJ2-1, with 7 bases fitting TRBD2. With 1 base clipped from V and 4 bases from J, the junction kept 7 bases outside the gene matches. The CDR3 consists of 16 residues. CDR1 and CDR2 (germline): SGHTA, FQGNSA. CDR3 region: CASSLDRASGYNEQFF. The CDR3 nucleotides are TGTGCCAGCAGCTTAGATAGGGCTAGCGGATACAATGAGCAGTTCTTC.

The rearrangement uses TRBV19 and TRBJ2-7, with 7 nucleotides matching TRBD2. V lost 0 bases, J lost 3 bases, and 5 bases stayed unmatched. The CDR3 sequence is 15 residues long. CDR1 is LNHDA, CDR2 SQIVND, per germline (reference sequence). The CDR3 coding sequence is TGTGCCAGTAGTATAGATCGGGCGGGAGTCTACGAGCAGTACTTC. Translation gives CASSIDRAGVYEQYF.

V is TRBV5-1 and J is TRBJ2-7; 10 positions match TRBD1. This CDR3 spans 15 amino acids. The ends lost 5 bases at V and 5 bases at J; junction bases unmatched: 10. CDR1 is SGHRS, CDR2 YFSETQ, per germline. CDR3 protein: CASRTAGTGVNEQYF. The CDR3 DNA follows: TGCGCCAGCAGAACGGCCGGGACAGGGGTCAACGAGCAGTACTTC.

The V call is TRBV15, the J call TRBJ2-5; 10 bases align to TRBD1. Germline V lookup: CDR1 LNHNV, CDR2 YYDKDF (reference sequence). The V gene end was trimmed by 5 bases and the J gene end by 6 bases; junction bases not matched to a gene: 3. The CDR3 spans 13 residues. The CDR3 here is CATSRDRGQTQYF. CDR3 coding DNA: TGTGCCACCAGCCGGGACAGGGGACAGACCCAGTACTTC.

The rearrangement joins TRBV19 to TRBJ2-1, with TRBD2 matching 7 bases. Germline CDR1 and CDR2: LNHDA and SQIVND (reference sequence). The CDR3 totals 15 residues. V trimming: 3 bases; J trimming: 2 bases; junction bases outside the gene matches: 4. CDR3 residues: CASSMSLAAYNEQFF. CDR3 DNA sequence: TGTGCCAGTAGTATGAGCCTAGCGGCCTACAATGAGCAGTTCTTC.

This CDR3 reads CASSKGSLTPFEQYF. CDR3 coding DNA: TGTGCCAGCAGCAAGGGCTCGCTAACCCCTTTCGAGCAGTACTTC. This rearrangement joins TRBV21-1 to TRBJ2-7; the table calls TRBD1, which could not be checked here. TRBV21-1 is labeled a pseudogene. The CDR3 contains 15 residues.

The chain joins TRBV5-4 to TRBJ2-1, with 7 bases aligning to TRBD1. From germline, CDR1 is SGHNT and CDR2 YYREEE (reference sequence). The CDR3 loop spans 16 amino acids. V gave up 4 bases and J gave up 4 bases; unmatched junction bases: 11. The CDR3 DNA sequence: TGTGCCAGCAGCGCCCTACAGGGGATGGGTTACAATGAGCAGTTCTTC. This codes for CASSALQGMGYNEQFF.

The chain links TRBV5-4 to TRBJ2-7; weak D call: TRBD2 (7 bases). The germline V and J ends were trimmed by 2 bases and 1 base, with 13 bases remaining between them. There are 15 residues in the CDR3. Germline loops: CDR1 SGHNT, CDR2 YYREEE (reference sequence). The CDR3 coding sequence is TGTGCCAGCAGCTTAGGGGGGGGCCCTTCCTACGAGCAGTACTTC. Protein: CASSLGGGPSYEQYF.

The chain links TRBV6-6 to TRBJ1-3, with D hard to call. The CDR3 runs 15 residues. CDR1 and CDR2 (germline): MNHNY, SVGAGI (reference sequence). V was cut by 3 bases and J by 4 bases, with 13 bases left in between. Here the CDR3 DNA reads TGTGCCAGCAGTTATCTACTAGGAGGCGGAAACACCATATATTTT. Encoded protein: CASSYLLGGGNTIYF.

The V call is TRBV28, the J call TRBJ2-7, with 8 bases fitting TRBD2. V was clipped by 3 bases and J by 3 bases; unmatched bases: 7. Germline CDR1 is MDHEN and CDR2 is SYDVKM. The CDR3 runs 15 residues. CDR3 in amino acids: CASSFAGRAFYEQYF. Written as DNA, the CDR3 is TGTGCCAGCAGTTTTGCCGGGAGGGCCTTCTACGAGCAGTACTTC. The complete variable domain, with remaining parts taken from reference TRBV28 and TRBJ2-7, reads DVKVTQSSRYLVKRTGEKVFLECVQDMDHENMFWYRQDPGLGLRLIYFSYDVKMKEKGDIPEGYSVSREKKERFSLILESASTNQTSMYLCASSFAGRAFYEQYFGPGTRLTVT.

The rearrangement links TRBV6-5 to TRBJ2-7, with 7 bases matching TRBD1. The CDR3 consists of 13 residues. V was pared by 6 bases and J by 4 bases, with 6 bases of the junction left unmatched. Germline V gene sequence: CDR1 MNHEY, CDR2 SVGAGI. The CDR3 nucleotides read TGTGCCAGCAGGTACAGGGGCCCTTACGAGCAGTACTTC. Its translation: CASRYRGPYEQYF.

This clone was counted only a few times. CDR3: CASSTSAGVRGNQPQHF. The CDR3 bases are TGTGCCAGCAGCACCTCGGCGGGGGTTAGAGGCAATCAGCCCCAGCATTTT. This chain connects TRBV7-9 to TRBJ1-5; D is perhaps TRBD1 (5 bases). The germline CDR1 and CDR2 sequences are SEHNR and FQNEAQ (reference sequence). The CDR3 totals 17 residues. The V and J ends lost 5 bases and 2 bases respectively, with 19 bases between them.